Listed below are T cell receptor beta chains from one sample, sequenced in a study of early T cells in non-severe SARS-CoV-2 infection. From the 5' RACE reads, TCRdb called clonotypes with MiXCR, one entry per CDR3 protein. This table holds 25,000 to 40,000 distinct CDR3 sequences, approximately 5% found once. Sample: whole blood. These receptors were collected from an adult who was a healthcare worker with PCR-confirmed SARS-CoV-2 infection or an uninfected control (not recorded which). Each CDR3 is given without its conserved first and last residue.

>TRBV7-2|TRBJ2-7|12
ASSLAGRNYEQY
>TRBV11-2|TRBJ2-1|10
ASGRQGDEQF
>TRBV10-2|TRBJ2-2|15
ASSGPSGHPYTGELF
>TRBV12-3/TRBV12-4|TRBJ1-1|11
ASSPRTGNEAF
>TRBV5-1|TRBJ1-6|12
ASSWDRYNSPLH
>TRBV2|TRBJ2-3|12
ASSGGAGTDTQY
>TRBV27|TRBJ2-2|11
ASSLGGAGELF
>TRBV7-2|TRBJ1-5|13
ASSLSSPGNQPQH
>TRBV12-3/TRBV12-4|TRBJ2-1|17
ASSLAPGQLGSSYNEQF
>TRBV6-2/TRBV6-3|TRBJ2-2|13
ASRPRSPNTGELF
>TRBV28|TRBJ1-4|10
ASSSPKEKLF
>TRBV6-4|TRBJ2-3|11
ASSFILGDTQY
>TRBV7-9|TRBJ2-7|13
ASSSLLAGGQEQY
>TRBV7-9|TRBJ1-1|10
ASSSPLGEAF
>TRBV28|TRBJ1-1|11
ASGDFPLYEAF
>TRBV5-1|TRBJ1-1|13
ASRAGQALNTEAF